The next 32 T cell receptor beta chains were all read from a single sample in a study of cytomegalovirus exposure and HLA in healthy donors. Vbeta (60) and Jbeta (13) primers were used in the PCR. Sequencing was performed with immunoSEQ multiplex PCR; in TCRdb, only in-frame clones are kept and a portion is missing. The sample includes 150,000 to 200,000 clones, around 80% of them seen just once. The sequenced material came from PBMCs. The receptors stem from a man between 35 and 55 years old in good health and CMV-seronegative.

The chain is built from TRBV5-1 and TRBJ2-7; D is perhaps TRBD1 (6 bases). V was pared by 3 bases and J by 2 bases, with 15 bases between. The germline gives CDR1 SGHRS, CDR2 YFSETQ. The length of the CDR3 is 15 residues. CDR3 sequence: CASSYARGPPYEQYF. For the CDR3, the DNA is TGCGCCAGCAGCTACGCCAGGGGACCCCCCTACGAGCAGTACTTC.

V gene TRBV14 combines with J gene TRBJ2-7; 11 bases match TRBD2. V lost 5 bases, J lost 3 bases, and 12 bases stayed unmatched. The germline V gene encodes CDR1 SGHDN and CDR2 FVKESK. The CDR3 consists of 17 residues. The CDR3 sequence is CASSKGLLAGESYEQYF. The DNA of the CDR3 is TGTGCCAGCAGCAAAGGTCTACTAGCGGGAGAAAGCTACGAGCAGTACTTC. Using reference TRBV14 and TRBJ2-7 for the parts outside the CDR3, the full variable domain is EAGVTQFPSHSVIEKGQTVTLRCDPISGHDNLYWYRRVMGKEIKFLLHFVKESKQDESGMPNNRFLAERTGGTYSTLKVQPAELEDSGVYFCASSKGLLAGESYEQYFGPGTRLTVT.

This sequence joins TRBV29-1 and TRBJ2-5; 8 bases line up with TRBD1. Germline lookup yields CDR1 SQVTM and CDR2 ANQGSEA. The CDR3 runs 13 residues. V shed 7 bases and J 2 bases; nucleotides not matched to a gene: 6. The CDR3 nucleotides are TGCAGCGCCGCCGGGACAGGACAAGAGACCCAGTACTTC. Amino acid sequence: CSAAGTGQETQYF.

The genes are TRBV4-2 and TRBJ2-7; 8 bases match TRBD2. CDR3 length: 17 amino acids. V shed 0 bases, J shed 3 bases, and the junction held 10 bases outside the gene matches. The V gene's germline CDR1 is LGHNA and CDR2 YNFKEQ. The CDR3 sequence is CASSQEAATSENYEQYF. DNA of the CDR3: TGTGCCAGCAGCCAAGAAGCAGCGACTAGCGAGAACTACGAGCAGTACTTC.

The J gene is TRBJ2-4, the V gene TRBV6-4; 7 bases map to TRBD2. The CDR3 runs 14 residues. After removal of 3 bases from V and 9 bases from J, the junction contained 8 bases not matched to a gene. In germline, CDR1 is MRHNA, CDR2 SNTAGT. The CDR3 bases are TGTGCCAGCAGTGAAGGGTGGGAGGGTTCCATTCAGTACTTC. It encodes CASSEGWEGSIQYF.

The CDR3: CASSLVTGNTEAFF. CDR3 DNA sequence: TGTGCCAGCAGCTTAGTGACAGGGAACACTGAAGCTTTCTTT. V gene TRBV7-9 combines with J gene TRBJ1-1; D is perhaps TRBD1 (6 bases). Germline V CDR1 and CDR2: SEHNR, FQNEAQ (reference sequence). The V gene lost 1 base and the J gene lost 1 base, with 7 bases spanning the gap. The length of the CDR3 is 14 residues.

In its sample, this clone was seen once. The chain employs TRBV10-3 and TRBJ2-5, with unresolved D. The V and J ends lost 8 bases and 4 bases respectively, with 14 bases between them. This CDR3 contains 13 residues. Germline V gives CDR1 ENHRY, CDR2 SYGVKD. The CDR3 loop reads CAIGLRIGETQYF. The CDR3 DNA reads TGTGCCATCGGGTTGAGGATAGGAGAGACCCAGTACTTC.

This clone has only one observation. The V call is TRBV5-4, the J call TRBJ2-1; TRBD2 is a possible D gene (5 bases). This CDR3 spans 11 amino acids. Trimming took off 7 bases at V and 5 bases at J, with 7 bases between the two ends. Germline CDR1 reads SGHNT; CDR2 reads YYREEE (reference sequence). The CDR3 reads CASGGDNEQFF. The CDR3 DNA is TGTGCCAGCGGAGGAGACAATGAGCAGTTCTTC.

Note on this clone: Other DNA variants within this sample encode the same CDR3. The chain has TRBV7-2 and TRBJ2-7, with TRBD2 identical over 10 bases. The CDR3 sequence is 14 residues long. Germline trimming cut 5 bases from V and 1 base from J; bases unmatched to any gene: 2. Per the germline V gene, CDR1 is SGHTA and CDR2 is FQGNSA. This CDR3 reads CASSPTSGSYEQYF. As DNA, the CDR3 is TGTGCCAGCAGCCCGACTAGCGGGTCCTACGAGCAGTACTTC.

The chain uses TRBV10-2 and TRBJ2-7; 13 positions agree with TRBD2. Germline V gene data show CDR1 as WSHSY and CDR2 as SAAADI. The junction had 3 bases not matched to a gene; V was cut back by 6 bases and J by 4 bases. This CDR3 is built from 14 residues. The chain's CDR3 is CASRGLAGVYEQYF. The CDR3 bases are TGCGCCAGCAGAGGACTAGCGGGAGTTTACGAGCAGTACTTC.

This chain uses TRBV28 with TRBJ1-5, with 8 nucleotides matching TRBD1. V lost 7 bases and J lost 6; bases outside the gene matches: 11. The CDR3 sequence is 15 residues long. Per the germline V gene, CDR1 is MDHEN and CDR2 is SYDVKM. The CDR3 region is CASITTDRAGQPQHF. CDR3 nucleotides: TGTGCCAGCATTACCACGGACAGGGCGGGTCAGCCCCAGCATTTT.

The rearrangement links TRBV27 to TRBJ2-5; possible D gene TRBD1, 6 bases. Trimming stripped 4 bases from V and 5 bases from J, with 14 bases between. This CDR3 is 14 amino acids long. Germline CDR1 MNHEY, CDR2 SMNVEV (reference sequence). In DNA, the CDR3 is TGTGCCAGCAGTTACAACAGGGTTGGGGAGACCCAGTACTTC. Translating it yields CASSYNRVGETQYF.

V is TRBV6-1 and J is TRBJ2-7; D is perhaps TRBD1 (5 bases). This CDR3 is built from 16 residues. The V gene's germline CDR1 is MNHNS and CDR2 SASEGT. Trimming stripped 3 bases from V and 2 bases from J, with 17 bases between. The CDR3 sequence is CASSDSGAIRAYEQYF. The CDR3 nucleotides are TGTGCCAGCAGTGATTCTGGGGCCATAAGGGCCTACGAGCAGTACTTC.

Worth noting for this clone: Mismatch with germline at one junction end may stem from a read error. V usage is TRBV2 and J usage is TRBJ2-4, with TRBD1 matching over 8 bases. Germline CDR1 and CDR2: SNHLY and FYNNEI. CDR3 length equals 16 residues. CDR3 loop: CASSASGGLVKNSQYF. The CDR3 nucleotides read TGTGCCAGCAGTGCATCAGGGGGCTTAGTCAAAAACAGTCAGTACTTC.

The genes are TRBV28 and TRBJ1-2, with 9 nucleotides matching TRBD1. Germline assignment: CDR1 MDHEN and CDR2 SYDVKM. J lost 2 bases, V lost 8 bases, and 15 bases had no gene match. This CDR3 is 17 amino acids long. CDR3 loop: CASRTRDRDTPNYGYTF. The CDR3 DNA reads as TGTGCCAGCCGGACCCGGGACAGGGATACTCCCAACTATGGCTACACCTTC.

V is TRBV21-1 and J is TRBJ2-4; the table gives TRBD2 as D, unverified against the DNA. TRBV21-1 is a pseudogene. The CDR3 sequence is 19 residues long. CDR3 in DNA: TGTGCCAGCAGCAAAGAATCGAACGGGGAACTCATAGCCAAAAACATTCAGTACTTC. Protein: CASSKESNGELIAKNIQYF.

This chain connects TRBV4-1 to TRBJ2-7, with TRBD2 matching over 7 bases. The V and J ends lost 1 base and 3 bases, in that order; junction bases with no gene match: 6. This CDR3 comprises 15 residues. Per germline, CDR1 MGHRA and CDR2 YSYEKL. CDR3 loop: CASSQGFAGVYEQYF. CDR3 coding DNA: TGCGCCAGCAGCCAAGGTTTCGCGGGAGTCTACGAGCAGTACTTC.

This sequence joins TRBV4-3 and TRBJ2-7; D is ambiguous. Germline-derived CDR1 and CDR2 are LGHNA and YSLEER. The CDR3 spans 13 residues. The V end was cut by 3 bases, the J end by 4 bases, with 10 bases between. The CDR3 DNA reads TGCGCCAGCAGCCAGTCTGAGAATTACGAGCAGTACTTC. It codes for CASSQSENYEQYF.

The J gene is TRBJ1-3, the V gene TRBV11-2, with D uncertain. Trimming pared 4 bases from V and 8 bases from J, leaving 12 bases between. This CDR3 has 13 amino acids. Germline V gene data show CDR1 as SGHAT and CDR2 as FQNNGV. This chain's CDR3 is CASSSRRVDTIYF. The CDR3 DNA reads TGTGCCAGCAGCTCCCGGAGGGTGGACACCATATATTTT.

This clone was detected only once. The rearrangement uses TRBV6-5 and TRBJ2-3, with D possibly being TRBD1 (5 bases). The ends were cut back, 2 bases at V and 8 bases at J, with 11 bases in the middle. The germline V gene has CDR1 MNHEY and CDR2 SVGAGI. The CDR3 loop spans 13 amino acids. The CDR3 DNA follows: TGTGCCAGCAGTTACACCAAAAGGGGTACGCAGTATTTT. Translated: CASSYTKRGTQYF.

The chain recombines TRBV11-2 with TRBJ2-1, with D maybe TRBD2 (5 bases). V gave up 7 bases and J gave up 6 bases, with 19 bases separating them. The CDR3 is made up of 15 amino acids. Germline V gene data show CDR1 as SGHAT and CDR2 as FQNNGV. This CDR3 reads CASTAPPTTINEQFF. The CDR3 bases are TGTGCCAGCACCGCTCCCCCGACTACTATCAATGAGCAGTTCTTC.

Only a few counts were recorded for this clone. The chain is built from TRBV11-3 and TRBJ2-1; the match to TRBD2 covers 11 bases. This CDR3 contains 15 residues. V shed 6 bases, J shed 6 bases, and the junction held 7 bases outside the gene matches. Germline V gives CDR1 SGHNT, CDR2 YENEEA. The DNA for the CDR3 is TGTGCCAGCAGTTTCGGGACTAGCGGTACCAATGAGCAGTTCTTC. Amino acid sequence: CASSFGTSGTNEQFF.

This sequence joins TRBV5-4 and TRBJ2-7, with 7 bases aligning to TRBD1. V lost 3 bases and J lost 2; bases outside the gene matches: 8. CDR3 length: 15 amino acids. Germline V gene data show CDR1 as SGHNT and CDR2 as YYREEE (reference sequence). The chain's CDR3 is CASSSGTVNTYEQYF. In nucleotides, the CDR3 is TGTGCCAGCAGCTCCGGGACAGTTAACACCTACGAGCAGTACTTC.

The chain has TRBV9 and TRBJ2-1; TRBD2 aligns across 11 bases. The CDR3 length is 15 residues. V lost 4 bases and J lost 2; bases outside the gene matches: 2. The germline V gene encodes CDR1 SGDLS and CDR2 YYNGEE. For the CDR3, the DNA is TGTGCCAGCAGCCTGGGACTAGCGGCCTACAATGAGCAGTTCTTC. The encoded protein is CASSLGLAAYNEQFF.

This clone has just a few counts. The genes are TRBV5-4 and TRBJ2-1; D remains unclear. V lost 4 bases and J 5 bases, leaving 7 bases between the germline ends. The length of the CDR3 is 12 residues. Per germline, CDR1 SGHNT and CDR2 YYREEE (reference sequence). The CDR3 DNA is TGTGCCAGCAGCCCGGGTGACAATGAGCAGTTCTTC. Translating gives CASSPGDNEQFF.

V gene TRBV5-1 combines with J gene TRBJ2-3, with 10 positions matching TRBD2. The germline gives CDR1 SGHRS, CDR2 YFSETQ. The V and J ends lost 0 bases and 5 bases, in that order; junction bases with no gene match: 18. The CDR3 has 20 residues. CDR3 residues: CASSLDWSASGSPTGDTQYF. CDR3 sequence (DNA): TGCGCCAGCAGCTTGGATTGGTCGGCTAGCGGGAGCCCCACCGGAGATACGCAGTATTTT.

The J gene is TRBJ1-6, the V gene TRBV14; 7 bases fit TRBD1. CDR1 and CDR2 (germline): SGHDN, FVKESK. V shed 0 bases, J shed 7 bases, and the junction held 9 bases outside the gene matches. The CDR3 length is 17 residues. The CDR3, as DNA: TGTGCCAGCAGCCAAGACCTTATGAGGGGGCCGAATTCACCCCTCCACTTT. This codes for CASSQDLMRGPNSPLHF.

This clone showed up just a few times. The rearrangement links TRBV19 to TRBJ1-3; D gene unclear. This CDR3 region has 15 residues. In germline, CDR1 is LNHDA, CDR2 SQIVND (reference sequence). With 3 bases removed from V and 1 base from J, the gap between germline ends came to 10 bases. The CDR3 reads CASSISALSGNTIYF. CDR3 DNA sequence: TGTGCCAGTAGTATTTCGGCACTATCTGGAAACACCATATATTTT.

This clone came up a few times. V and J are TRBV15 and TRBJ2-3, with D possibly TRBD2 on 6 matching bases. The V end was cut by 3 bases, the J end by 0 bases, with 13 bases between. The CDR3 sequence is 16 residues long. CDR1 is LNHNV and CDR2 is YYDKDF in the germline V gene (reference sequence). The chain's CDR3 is CATSSGSGLSTDTQYF. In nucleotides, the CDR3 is TGTGCCACCAGCAGCGGTAGCGGCCTTAGCACAGATACGCAGTATTTT. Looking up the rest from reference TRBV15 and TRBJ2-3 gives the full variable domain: DAMVIQNPRYQVTQFGKPVTLSCSQTLNHNVMYWYQQKSSQAPKLLFHYYDKDFNNEADTPDNFQSRRPNTSFCFLDIRSPGLGDTAMYLCATSSGSGLSTDTQYFGPGTRLTVL.

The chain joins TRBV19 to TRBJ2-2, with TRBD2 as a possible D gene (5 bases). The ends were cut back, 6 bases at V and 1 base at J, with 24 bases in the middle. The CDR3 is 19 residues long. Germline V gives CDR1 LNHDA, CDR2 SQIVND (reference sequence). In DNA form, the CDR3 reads TGTGCCAGTAGGATTAAAGCTAGTATGGCGGGCTTGAACACCGGGGAGCTGTTTTTT. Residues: CASRIKASMAGLNTGELFF.

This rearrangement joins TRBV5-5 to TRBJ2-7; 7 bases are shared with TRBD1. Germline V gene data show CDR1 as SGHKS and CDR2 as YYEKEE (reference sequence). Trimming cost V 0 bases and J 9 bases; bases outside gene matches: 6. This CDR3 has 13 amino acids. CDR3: CASSLERGRGQYF. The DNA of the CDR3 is TGTGCCAGCAGCTTGGAGAGGGGGCGCGGGCAGTACTTC.

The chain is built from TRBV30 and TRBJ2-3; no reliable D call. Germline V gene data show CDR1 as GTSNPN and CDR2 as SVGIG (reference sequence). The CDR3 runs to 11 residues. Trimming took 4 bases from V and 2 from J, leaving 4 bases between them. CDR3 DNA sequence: TGTGCCTGGACCTTCACAGATACGCAGTATTTT. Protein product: CAWTFTDTQYF.